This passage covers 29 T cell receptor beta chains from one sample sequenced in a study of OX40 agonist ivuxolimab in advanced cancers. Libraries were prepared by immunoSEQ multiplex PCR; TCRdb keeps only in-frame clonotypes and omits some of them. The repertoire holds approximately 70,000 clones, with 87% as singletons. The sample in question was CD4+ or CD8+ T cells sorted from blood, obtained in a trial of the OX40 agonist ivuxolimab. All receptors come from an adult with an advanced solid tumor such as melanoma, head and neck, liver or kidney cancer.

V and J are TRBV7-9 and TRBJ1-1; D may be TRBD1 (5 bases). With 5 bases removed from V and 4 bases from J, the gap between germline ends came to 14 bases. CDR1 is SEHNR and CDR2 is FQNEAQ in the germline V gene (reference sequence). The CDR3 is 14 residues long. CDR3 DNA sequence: TGTGCCAGCAGCCAAACGGCAGGGACCACTGAAGCTTTCTTT. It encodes CASSQTAGTTEAFF. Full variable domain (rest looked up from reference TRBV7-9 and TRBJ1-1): DTGVSQNPRHKITKRGQNVTFRCDPISEHNRLYWYRQTLGQGPEFLTYFQNEAQLEKSRLLSDRFSAERPKGSFSTLEIQRTEQGDSAMYLCASSQTAGTTEAFFGQGTRLTVV.

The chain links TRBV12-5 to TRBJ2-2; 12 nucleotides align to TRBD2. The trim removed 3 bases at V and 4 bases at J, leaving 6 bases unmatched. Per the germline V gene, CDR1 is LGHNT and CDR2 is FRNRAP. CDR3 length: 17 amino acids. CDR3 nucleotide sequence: TGTGCTAGTGGTTTCCCCGGACTAGCGGGGATCACCGGGGAGCTGTTTTTT. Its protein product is CASGFPGLAGITGELFF. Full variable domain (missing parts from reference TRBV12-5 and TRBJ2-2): DARVTQTPRHKVTEMGQEVTMRCQPILGHNTVFWYRQTMMQGLELLAYFRNRAPLDDSGMPKDRFSAEMPDATLATLKIQPSEPRDSAVYFCASGFPGLAGITGELFFGEGSRLTVL.

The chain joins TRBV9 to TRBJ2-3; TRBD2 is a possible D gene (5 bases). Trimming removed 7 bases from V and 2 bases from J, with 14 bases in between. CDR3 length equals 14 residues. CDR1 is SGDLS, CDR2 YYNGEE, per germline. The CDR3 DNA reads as TGTGCCAGCGGCGAGCGGTCCTTCACAGATACGCAGTATTTT. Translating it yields CASGERSFTDTQYF. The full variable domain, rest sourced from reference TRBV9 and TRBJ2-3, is DSGVTQTPKHLITATGQRVTLRCSPRSGDLSVYWYQQSLDQGLQFLIQYYNGEERAKGNILERFSAQQFPDLHSELNLSSLELGDSALYFCASGERSFTDTQYFGPGTRLTVL.

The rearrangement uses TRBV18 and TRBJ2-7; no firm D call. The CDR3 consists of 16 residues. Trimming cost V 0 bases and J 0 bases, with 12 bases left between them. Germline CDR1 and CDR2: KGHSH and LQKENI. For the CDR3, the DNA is TGTGCCAGCTCACCACCGAATAGCCGAGACTCCTACGAGCAGTACTTC. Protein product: CASSPPNSRDSYEQYF.

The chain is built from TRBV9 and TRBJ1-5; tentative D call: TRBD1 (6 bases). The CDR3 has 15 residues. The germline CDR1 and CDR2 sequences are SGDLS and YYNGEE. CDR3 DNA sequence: TGTGCTCGACGACCCCCGGGACAACAGAATCAGCCCCAGCATTTT. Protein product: CARRPPGQQNQPQHF.

The CDR3, as DNA: TGCGCCACCGGGGGCCCCCCCGGAGGGGACAGGGAATTGAGAACCGGGGAGCTGTTTTTT. The encoded protein is CATGGPPGGDRELRTGELFF. The gene calls are TRBV23-1 and TRBJ2-2, with 9 bases fitting TRBD1. TRBV23-1 is reported as an ORF; its role is uncertain. Trimming removed 10 bases from V and 5 bases from J; junction bases left unmatched: 26. This CDR3 is built from 20 residues.

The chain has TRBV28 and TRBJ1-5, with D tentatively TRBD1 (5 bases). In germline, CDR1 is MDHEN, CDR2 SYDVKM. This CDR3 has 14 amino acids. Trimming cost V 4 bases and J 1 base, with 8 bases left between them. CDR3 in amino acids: CASSSGFSNQPQHF. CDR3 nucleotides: TGTGCCAGCAGTTCAGGGTTCAGCAATCAGCCCCAGCATTTT.

CDR3 loop: CASSLEGGLSSYEQYF. The CDR3 region has the DNA TGCGCCAGCAGCCTCGAGGGGGGCCTTAGCTCCTACGAGCAGTACTTC. V is TRBV5-1 and J is TRBJ2-7, with D possibly called TRBD1 or TRBD2 (6 bases each). V was trimmed by 4 bases and J by 0 bases, leaving 17 bases between them. CDR3 length: 16 residues. Germline V gives CDR1 SGHRS, CDR2 YFSETQ.

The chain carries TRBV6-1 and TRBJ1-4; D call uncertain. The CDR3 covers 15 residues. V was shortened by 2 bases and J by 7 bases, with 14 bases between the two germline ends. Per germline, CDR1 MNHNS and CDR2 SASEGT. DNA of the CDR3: TGTGCCAGCAGTGAACCGATAGGCCTCGCTGAAAAACTGTTTTTT. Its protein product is CASSEPIGLAEKLFF.

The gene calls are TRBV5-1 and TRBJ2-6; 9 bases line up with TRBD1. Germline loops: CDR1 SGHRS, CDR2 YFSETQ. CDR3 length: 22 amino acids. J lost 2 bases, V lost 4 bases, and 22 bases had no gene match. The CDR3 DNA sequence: TGCGCCAGCAGCACCTACTCTCCGGACAGGGGTAGGCTGATCACTGGGGCCAACGTCCTGACTTTC. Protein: CASSTYSPDRGRLITGANVLTF.

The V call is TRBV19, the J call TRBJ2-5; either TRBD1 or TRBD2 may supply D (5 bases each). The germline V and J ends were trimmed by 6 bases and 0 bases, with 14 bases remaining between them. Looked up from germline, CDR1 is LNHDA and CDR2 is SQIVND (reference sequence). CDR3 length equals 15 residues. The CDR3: CASSPTGPYQETQYF. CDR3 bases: TGTGCCAGTAGCCCTACGGGACCGTACCAAGAGACCCAGTACTTC.

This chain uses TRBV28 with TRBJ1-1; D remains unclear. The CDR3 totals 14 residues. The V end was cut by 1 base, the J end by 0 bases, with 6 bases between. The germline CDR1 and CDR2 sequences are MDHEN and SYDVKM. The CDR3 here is CASSLSQLNTEAFF. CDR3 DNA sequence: TGTGCCAGCAGTTTATCCCAGCTGAACACTGAAGCTTTCTTT.

The CDR3 reads CASSGTTGHNEQFF. The CDR3 coding sequence is TGTGCCAGCTCAGGGACCACAGGGCACAATGAGCAGTTCTTC. V and J are TRBV18 and TRBJ2-1, with D possibly matching TRBD1 (6 bases). Germline V gene data show CDR1 as KGHSH and CDR2 as LQKENI. The CDR3 runs 14 residues. Trimming pared 5 bases from V and 5 bases from J, leaving 13 bases between.

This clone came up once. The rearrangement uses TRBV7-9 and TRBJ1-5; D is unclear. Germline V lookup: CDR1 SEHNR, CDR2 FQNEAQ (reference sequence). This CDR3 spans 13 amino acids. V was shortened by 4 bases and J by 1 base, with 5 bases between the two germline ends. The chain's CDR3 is CASSSGSNQPQHF. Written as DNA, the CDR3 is TGTGCCAGCAGCTCGGGCAGCAATCAGCCCCAGCATTTT.

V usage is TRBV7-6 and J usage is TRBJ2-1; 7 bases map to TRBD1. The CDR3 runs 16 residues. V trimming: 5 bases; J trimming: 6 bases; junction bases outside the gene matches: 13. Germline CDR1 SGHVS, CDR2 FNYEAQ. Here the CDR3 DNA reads TGTGCCAGCAGCCTCGGGACAGCCCGAGGGGGCAATGAGCAGTTCTTC. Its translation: CASSLGTARGGNEQFF.

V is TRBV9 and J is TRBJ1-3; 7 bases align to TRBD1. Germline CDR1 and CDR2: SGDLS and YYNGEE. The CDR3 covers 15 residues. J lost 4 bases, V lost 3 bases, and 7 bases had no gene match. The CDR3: CASSARQGTGNTIYF. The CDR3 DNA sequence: TGTGCCAGCAGCGCCAGACAGGGCACCGGAAACACCATATATTTT.

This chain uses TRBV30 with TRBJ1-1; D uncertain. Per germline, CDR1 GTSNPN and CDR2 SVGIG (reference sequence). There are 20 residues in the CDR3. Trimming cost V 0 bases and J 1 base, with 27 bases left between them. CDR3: CAWSVFFGRNSLVTNTEAFF. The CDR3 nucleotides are TGTGCCTGGAGTGTATTTTTCGGACGGAATTCCCTGGTCACGAACACTGAAGCTTTCTTT.

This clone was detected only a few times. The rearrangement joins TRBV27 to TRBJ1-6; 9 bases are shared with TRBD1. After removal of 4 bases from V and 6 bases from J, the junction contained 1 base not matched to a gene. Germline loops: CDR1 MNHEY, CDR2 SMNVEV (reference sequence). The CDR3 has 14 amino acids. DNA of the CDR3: TGTGCCAGCAGTTCGGGACAGGGTAATTCACCCCTCCACTTT. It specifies CASSSGQGNSPLHF.

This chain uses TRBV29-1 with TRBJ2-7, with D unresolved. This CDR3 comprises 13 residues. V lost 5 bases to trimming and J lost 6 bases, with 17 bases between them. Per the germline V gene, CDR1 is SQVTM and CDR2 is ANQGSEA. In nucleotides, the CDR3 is TGCAGCGTTAGTCCATTTTCGGAGATCGAGCAGTACTTC. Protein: CSVSPFSEIEQYF.

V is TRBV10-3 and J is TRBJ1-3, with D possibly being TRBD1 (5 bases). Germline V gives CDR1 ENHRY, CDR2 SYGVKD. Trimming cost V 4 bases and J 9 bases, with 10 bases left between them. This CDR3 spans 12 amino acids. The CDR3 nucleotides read TGTGCCATCAGTGGGAGCGGGGGCACCATATATTTT. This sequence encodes CAISGSGGTIYF.

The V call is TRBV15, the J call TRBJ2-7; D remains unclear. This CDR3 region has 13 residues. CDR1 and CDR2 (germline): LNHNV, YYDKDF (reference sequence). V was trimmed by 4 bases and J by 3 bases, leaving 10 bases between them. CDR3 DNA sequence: TGTGCCACCAGCAAAGCGATGTTCTACGAGCAGTACTTC. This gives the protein CATSKAMFYEQYF.

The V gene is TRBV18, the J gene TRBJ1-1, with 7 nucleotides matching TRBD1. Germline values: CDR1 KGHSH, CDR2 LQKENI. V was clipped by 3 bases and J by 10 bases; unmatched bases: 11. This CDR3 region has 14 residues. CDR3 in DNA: TGTGCCAGCTCACCCTCCGACAGGGTTAAGTCAGCTTTCTTT. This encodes CASSPSDRVKSAFF. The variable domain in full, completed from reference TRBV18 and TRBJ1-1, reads NAGVMQNPRHLVRRRGQEARLRCSPMKGHSHVYWYRQLPEEGLKFMVYLQKENIIDESGMPKERFSAEFPKEGPSILRIQQVVRGDSAAYFCASSPSDRVKSAFFGQGTRLTVV.

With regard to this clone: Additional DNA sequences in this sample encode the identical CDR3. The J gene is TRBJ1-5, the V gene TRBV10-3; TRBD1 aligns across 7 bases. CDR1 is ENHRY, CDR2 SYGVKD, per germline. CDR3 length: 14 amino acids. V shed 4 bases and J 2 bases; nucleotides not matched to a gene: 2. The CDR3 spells CAISGTGGNQPQHF. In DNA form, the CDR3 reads TGTGCCATCAGTGGTACAGGGGGCAATCAGCCCCAGCATTTT.

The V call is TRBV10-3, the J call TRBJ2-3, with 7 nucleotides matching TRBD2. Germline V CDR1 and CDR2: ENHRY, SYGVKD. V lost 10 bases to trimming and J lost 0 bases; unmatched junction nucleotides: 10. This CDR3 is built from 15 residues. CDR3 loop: CATRFGGGSTDTQYF. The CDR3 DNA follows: TGTGCCACCCGATTTGGGGGGGGAAGCACAGATACGCAGTATTTT.

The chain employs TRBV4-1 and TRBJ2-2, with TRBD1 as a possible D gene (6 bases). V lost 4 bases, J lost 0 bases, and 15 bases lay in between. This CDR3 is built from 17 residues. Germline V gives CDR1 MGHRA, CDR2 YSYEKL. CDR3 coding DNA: TGCGCCAGCAGCCGCGGACAGTTTCTCGCGAACACCGGGGAGCTGTTTTTT. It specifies CASSRGQFLANTGELFF.

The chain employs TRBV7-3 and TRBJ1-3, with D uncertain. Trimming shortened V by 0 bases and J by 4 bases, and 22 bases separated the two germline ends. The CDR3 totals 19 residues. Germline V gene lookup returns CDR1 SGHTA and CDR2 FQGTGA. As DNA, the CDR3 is TGTGCCAGCAGCTTAACGGGTCTAGGAGGTGGGCCGATGGGAAACACCATATATTTT. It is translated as CASSLTGLGGGPMGNTIYF. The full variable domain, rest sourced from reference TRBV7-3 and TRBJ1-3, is GAGVSQTPSNKVTEKGKYVELRCDPISGHTALYWYRQSLGQGPEFLIYFQGTGAADDSGLPNDRFFAVRPEGSVSTLKIQRTERGDSAVYLCASSLTGLGGGPMGNTIYFGEGSWLTVV.

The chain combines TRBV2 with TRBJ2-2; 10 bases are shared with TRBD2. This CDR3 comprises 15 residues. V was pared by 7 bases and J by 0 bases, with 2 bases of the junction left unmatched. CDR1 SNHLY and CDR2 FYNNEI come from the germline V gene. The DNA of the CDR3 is TGTGCCAGCAATCTAGCGGGAGCGAACACCGGGGAGCTGTTTTTT. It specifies CASNLAGANTGELFF.

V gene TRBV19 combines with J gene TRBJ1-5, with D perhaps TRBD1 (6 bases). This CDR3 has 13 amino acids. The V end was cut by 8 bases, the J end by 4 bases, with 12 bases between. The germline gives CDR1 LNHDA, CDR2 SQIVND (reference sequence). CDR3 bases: TGTGCCAGTCGGGACAACCGAAATCAGCCCCAGCATTTT. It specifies CASRDNRNQPQHF.

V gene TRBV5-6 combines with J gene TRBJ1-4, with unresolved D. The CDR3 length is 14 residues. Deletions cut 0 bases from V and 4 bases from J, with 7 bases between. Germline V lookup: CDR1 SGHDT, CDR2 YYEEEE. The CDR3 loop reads CASSLEGNNEKLFF. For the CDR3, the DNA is TGTGCCAGCAGCTTGGAAGGGAATAATGAAAAACTGTTTTTT.